This T cell receptor beta chain emerged from a study of T cells in Graves' hyperthyroidism and ophthalmopathy. Study outcomes and limitations: In the blood, most expanded thyroid clonotypes above 0.001 appeared as well.

There are 12 residues in the CDR3. V dropped 2 bases and J dropped 4 bases, with 9 bases sitting between them. Germline-derived CDR1 and CDR2 are DFQATT and SNEGSKA (reference sequence). Clinical symptoms, serum thyroxine, TRAb, thyroid ultrasound and orbital computed tomography informed diagnoses. The CDR3 regions of TCR beta were amplified from RNA transcripts. An initial round of RT-PCR targeting the TCR CDR3 relied on the HTBI primer set. TCRdb reprocessed the multiplex PCR reads via MiXCR and lists one record per CDR3 protein. The sample lists around 600,000 distinct CDR3 sequences, around 15% occurring once. Many counts were recorded for this clonotype. Its antigen is not identified.

V is TRBV20-1 and J is TRBJ2-7, with D possibly matching TRBD1 (5 bases). This clonotype was obtained from a woman aged 50 to 60 with Graves' ophthalmopathy. The sample consisted of blood. The CDR3 DNA follows: TGCAGTGCTAGACCGACAGATTACGAGCAGTACTTC. It yields the protein CSARPTDYEQYF.